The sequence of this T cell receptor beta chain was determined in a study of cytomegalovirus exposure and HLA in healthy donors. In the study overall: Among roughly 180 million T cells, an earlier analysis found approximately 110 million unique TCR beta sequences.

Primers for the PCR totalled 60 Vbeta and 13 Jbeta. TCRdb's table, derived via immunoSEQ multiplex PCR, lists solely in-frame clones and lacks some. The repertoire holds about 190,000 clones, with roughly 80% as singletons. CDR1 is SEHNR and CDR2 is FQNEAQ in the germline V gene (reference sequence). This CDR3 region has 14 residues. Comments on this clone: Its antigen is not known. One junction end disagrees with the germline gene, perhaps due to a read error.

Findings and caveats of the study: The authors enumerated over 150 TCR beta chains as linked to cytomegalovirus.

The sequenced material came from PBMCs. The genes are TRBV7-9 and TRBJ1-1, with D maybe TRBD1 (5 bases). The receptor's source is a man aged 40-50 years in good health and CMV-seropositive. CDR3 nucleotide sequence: TGTTCCAGCAGCTTAGCTCTGGGAGGGGCTGAAGCTTTCTTT. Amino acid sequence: CSSSLALGGAEAFF.